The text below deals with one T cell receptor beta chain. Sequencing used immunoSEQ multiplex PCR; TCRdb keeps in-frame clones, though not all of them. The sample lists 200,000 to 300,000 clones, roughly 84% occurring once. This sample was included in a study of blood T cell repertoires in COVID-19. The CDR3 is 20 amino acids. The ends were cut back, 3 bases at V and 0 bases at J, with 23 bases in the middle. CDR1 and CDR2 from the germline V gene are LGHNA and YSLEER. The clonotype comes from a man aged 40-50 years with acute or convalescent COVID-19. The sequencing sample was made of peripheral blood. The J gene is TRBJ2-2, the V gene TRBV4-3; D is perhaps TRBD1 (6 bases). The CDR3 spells CASSHYVLSGTTTNTGELFF. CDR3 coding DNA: TGCGCCAGCAGCCATTACGTCCTTTCCGGGACAACTACGAACACCGGGGAGCTGTTTTTT.